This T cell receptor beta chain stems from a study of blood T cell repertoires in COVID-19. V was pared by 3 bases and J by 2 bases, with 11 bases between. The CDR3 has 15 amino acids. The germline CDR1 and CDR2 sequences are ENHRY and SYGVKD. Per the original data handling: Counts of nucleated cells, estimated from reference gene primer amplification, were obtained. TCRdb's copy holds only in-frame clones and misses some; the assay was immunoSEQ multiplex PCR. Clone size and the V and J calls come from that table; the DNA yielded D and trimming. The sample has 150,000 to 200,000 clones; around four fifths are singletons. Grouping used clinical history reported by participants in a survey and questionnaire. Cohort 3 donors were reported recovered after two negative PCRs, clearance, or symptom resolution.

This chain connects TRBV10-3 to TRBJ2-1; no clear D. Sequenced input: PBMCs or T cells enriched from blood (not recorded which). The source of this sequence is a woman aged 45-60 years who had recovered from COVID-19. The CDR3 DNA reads TGTGCCATCAGTGAACAATACAAACCCTACAATGAGCAGTTCTTC. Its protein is CAISEQYKPYNEQFF.